The 13 T cell receptor beta chains in this list originate from one sample, sequenced in a study of blood T cell repertoires in COVID-19 (dated by TCRdb to 2018 to 2021). Libraries were constructed by the immunoSEQ multiplex PCR assay. TCRdb limited this immuneACCESS table to in-frame rearrangements with V and J called. A share of clones is missing; checked studies link under half to unresolved V genes, and the rest is unexplained. The sample includes some 400,000 clones, with 90% observed a single time. The ten largest clones take up 6.5% to 7% of the sample. Sequencing input: peripheral blood. The source is a man aged 18 to 30 with active or convalescent COVID-19.

The count of this clone is one. The chain recombines TRBV11-2 with TRBJ2-1, with 11 bases that match TRBD2. Germline V gene lookup returns CDR1 SGHAT and CDR2 FQNNGV. The V and J ends lost 1 base and 6 bases, in that order; junction bases with no gene match: 8. The CDR3 sequence is 17 residues long. This chain's CDR3 is CASSLVSGRAFSNEQFF. CDR3 coding DNA: TGTGCCAGCAGCTTAGTTAGCGGGAGGGCCTTTTCCAATGAGCAGTTCTTC. The whole variable domain, remainder taken from reference TRBV11-2 and TRBJ2-1, is EAGVAQSPRYKIIEKRQSVAFWCNPISGHATLYWYQQILGQGPKLLIQFQNNGVVDDSQLPKDRFSAERLKGVDSTLKIQPAKLEDSAVYLCASSLVSGRAFSNEQFFGPGTRLTVL.

The rearrangement joins TRBV6-2 or TRBV6-3 to TRBJ2-5; possible D gene TRBD1, 5 bases. Germline values: CDR1 MNHEY, CDR2 SVGEGT. This CDR3 is 15 amino acids long. The V end was cut by 2 bases, the J end by 2 bases, with 12 bases between. CDR3 coding DNA: TGTGCCAGCAGTTACGGCAGGGCATTACAAGAGACCCAGTACTTC. The encoded protein is CASSYGRALQETQYF.

The chain joins TRBV10-3 to TRBJ1-1, with D hard to call. This CDR3 spans 11 amino acids. Germline-derived CDR1 and CDR2 are ENHRY and SYGVKD. Trimming took 2 bases from V and 7 from J, leaving 5 bases between them. The CDR3 DNA follows: TGTGCCATCAGTGAGCGAGGTGAAGCTTTCTTT. Translation gives CAISERGEAFF.

CDR3 protein: CASSLTGNDSPLHF. CDR3 coding DNA: TGTGCCAGCTCACTGACAGGGAACGATTCACCCCTCCACTTT. This sequence joins TRBV18 and TRBJ1-6, with TRBD1 matching 7 bases. In germline, CDR1 is KGHSH, CDR2 LQKENI. The CDR3 totals 14 residues. Trimming removed 4 bases from V and 8 bases from J; junction bases left unmatched: 5.

This sequence joins TRBV7-6 and TRBJ2-5; 7 positions match TRBD1. This CDR3 spans 16 amino acids. V lost 5 bases to trimming and J lost 4 bases; unmatched junction nucleotides: 13. Germline values: CDR1 SGHVS, CDR2 FNYEAQ. The CDR3: CASSLLSRQGRETQYF. As DNA, the CDR3 is TGTGCCAGCAGCCTACTTAGTCGACAGGGTAGAGAGACCCAGTACTTC. Drawing the rest from reference TRBV7-6 and TRBJ2-5, the complete variable domain is GAGVSQSPRYKVTKRGQDVALRCDPISGHVSLYWYRQALGQGPEFLTYFNYEAQQDKSGLPNDRFSAERPEGSISTLTIQRTEQRDSAMYRCASSLLSRQGRETQYFGPGTRLLVL.

V gene TRBV28 combines with J gene TRBJ1-2; D uncertain. V was clipped by 7 bases and J by 5 bases, with 20 bases between them. CDR1 and CDR2 from the germline V gene are MDHEN and SYDVKM. This CDR3 region has 15 residues. The CDR3 protein is CASILANSGIYGYTF. The CDR3 nucleotides read TGTGCCAGCATCTTAGCGAACTCTGGGATATATGGCTACACCTTC.

The rearrangement uses TRBV5-4 and TRBJ2-3; 7 nucleotides line up with TRBD2. Germline V gives CDR1 SGHNT, CDR2 YYREEE (reference sequence). The CDR3 covers 16 residues. V shed 4 bases, J shed 5 bases, and the junction held 13 bases outside the gene matches. The CDR3 is CASSPMRLAQGDTQYF. The DNA for the CDR3 is TGTGCCAGCAGCCCGATGAGACTAGCCCAGGGAGATACGCAGTATTTT.

The gene calls are TRBV6-5 and TRBJ2-7, with 8 bases aligning to TRBD1. CDR1 MNHEY and CDR2 SVGAGI come from the germline V gene. The CDR3 has 15 amino acids. V lost 2 bases and J lost 2; bases outside the gene matches: 5. Here the CDR3 DNA reads TGTGCCAGCAGTTACCCCGGGACAGGAACCTACGAGCAGTACTTC. Its protein product is CASSYPGTGTYEQYF.

This clone has just one count. CDR3 amino acids: CAASGREGDTQYF. CDR3 in DNA: TGTGCCGCCAGCGGGAGGGAGGGAGATACGCAGTATTTT. J is TRBJ2-3 and V is TRBV10-3; 10 nucleotides agree with TRBD2. CDR3 length: 13 amino acids. Per germline, CDR1 ENHRY and CDR2 SYGVKD. V shed 11 bases and J 5 bases; nucleotides not matched to a gene: 7.

This clone was counted once. The V call is TRBV4-3, the J call TRBJ1-1, with 10 bases aligning to TRBD1. The CDR3 runs to 15 residues. Germline V lookup: CDR1 LGHNA, CDR2 YSLEER. After removal of 1 base from V and 1 base from J, the junction contained 0 bases not matched to a gene. The CDR3: CASSQGQGANTEAFF. The CDR3 region has the DNA TGCGCCAGCAGCCAAGGACAGGGGGCGAACACTGAAGCTTTCTTT.

The V and J genes are TRBV2 and TRBJ2-7; D is uncertain. Germline CDR1 reads SNHLY; CDR2 reads FYNNEI. Deletions cut 4 bases from V and 5 bases from J, with 6 bases between. The CDR3 loop spans 11 amino acids. CDR3 loop: CASSVKHEQYF. The CDR3 nucleotides read TGTGCCAGCAGTGTGAAGCACGAGCAGTACTTC.

This clone was detected once. The V call is TRBV6-5, the J call TRBJ1-2, with D hard to call. V lost 1 base, J lost 0 bases, and 6 bases lay in between. The germline V gene has CDR1 MNHEY and CDR2 SVGAGI. The CDR3 totals 14 residues. DNA of the CDR3: TGTGCCAGCAGTTACTTCGGGTCTAACTATGGCTACACCTTC. It translates to CASSYFGSNYGYTF.

This clone has a single count. The V gene is TRBV11-2, the J gene TRBJ1-1, with 7 bases fitting TRBD1. The germline gives CDR1 SGHAT, CDR2 FQNNGV. This CDR3 contains 13 residues. Losses at the gene ends were 2 bases for V and 7 bases for J; bases not matched to a gene: 4. DNA of the CDR3: TGTGCCAGCAGCTTAACCCGGACAGGTGAAGCTTTCTTT. Its protein product is CASSLTRTGEAFF.